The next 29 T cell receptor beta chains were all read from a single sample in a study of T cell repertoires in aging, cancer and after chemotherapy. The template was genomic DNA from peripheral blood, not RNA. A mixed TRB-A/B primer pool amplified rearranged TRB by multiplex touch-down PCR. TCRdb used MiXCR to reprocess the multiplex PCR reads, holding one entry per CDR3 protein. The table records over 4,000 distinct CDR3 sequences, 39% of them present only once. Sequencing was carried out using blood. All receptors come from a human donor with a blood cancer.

This CDR3 is CASSLRRDRGGETQYF. The CDR3 bases are TGTGCCAGCAGTTTAAGAAGGGACAGGGGTGGGGAGACCCAGTACTTC. The chain uses TRBV27 and TRBJ2-5; 10 positions agree with TRBD1. The germline V gene encodes CDR1 MNHEY and CDR2 SMNVEV (reference sequence). The CDR3 is 16 amino acids. With V trimmed by 2 bases and J by 5 bases, 8 bases remained unmatched.

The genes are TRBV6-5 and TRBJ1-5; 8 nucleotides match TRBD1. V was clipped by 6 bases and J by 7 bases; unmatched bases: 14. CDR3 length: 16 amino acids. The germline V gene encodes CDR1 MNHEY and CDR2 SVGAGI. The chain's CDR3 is CASSQTGASAEQPQHF. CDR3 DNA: TGTGCCAGCAGCCAGACAGGGGCCAGCGCAGAACAGCCCCAGCATTTT.

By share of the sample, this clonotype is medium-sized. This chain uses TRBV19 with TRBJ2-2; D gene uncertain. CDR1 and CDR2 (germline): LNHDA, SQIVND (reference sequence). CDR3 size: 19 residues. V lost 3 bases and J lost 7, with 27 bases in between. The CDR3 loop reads CASSIPSSMSYRPGGELFF. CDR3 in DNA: TGTGCCAGTAGTATCCCTTCGTCGATGAGTTATAGGCCCGGCGGGGAGCTGTTTTTT.

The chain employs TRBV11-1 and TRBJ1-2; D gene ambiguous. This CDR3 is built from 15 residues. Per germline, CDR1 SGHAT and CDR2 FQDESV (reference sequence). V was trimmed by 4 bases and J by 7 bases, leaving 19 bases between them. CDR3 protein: CASSSLPLTESGYTF. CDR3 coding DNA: TGTGCCAGCAGCTCCTTACCACTTACCGAGAGTGGCTACACCTTC.

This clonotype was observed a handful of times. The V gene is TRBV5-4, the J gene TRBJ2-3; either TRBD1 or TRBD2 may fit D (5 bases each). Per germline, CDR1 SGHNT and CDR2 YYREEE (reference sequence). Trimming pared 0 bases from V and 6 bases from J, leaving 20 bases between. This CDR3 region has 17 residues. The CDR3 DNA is TGTGCCAGCAGCTTGGGCCTAGGGACGAGCGGCAGGGATACGCAGTATTTT. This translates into CASSLGLGTSGRDTQYF.

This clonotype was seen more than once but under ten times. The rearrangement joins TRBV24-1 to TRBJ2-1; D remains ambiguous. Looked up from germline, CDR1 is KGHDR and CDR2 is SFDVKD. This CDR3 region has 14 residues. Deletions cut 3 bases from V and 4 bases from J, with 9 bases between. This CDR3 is CATSDDTVYNEQFF. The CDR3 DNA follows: TGTGCCACCAGTGATGACACAGTTTACAATGAGCAGTTCTTC.

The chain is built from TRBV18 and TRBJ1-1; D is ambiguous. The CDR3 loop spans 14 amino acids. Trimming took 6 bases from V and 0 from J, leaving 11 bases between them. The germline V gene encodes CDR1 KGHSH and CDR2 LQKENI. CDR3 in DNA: TGTGCCAGCTCCTCCCAGGCGGTGAACACTGAAGCTTTCTTT. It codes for CASSSQAVNTEAFF.

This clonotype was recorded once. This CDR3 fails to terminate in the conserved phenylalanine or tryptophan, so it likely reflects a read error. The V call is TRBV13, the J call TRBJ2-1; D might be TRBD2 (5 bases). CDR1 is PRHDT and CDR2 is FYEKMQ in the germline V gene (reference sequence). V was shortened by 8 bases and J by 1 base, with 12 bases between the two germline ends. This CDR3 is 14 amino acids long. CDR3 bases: TGTGCCAGCTCAGAGGGCCGATCCTACAATGAGCAGTTCTTA. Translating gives CASSEGRSYNEQFL.

The CDR3 DNA is TGTGCCAGCAGCGAACCGGGGACCTACGAGCAGTACTTC. Translated, it gives CASSEPGTYEQYF. The chain is built from TRBV6-5 and TRBJ2-7; perhaps TRBD2 as D (5 bases). V gave up 6 bases and J gave up 2 bases, with 11 bases separating them. CDR1 and CDR2 (germline): MNHEY, SVGAGI. CDR3 length: 13 residues.

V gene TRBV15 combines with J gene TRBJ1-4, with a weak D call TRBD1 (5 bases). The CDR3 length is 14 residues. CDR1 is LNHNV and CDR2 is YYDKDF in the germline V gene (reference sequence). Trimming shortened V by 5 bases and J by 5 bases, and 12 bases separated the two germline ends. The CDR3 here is CATSLGLRNEKLFF. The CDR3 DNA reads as TGTGCCACCAGCTTGGGACTGAGGAATGAAAAACTGTTTTTT.

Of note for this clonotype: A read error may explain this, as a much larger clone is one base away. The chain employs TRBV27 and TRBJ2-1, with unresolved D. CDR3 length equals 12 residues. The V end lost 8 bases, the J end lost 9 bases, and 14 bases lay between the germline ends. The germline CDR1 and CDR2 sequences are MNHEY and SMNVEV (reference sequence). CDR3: CASGSRMGEQFF. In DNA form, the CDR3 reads TGTGCCAGCGGTTCCCGGATGGGTGAGCAGTTCTTC.

CDR3 protein: CASSQNLRGSSYEQYF. The CDR3 DNA reads TGTGCCAGCAGCCAAAATCTCCGCGGGAGCTCCTACGAGCAGTACTTC. V and J are TRBV14 and TRBJ2-7; 7 positions agree with TRBD2. The V gene's germline CDR1 is SGHDN and CDR2 FVKESK. Germline trimming cut 2 bases from V and 0 bases from J; bases unmatched to any gene: 7. There are 16 residues in the CDR3.

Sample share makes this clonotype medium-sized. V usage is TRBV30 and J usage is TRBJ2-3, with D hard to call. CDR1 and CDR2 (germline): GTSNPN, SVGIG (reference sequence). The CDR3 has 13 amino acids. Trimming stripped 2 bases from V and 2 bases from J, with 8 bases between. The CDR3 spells CAWSTGITDTQYF. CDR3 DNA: TGTGCCTGGAGTACTGGGATCACAGATACGCAGTATTTT.

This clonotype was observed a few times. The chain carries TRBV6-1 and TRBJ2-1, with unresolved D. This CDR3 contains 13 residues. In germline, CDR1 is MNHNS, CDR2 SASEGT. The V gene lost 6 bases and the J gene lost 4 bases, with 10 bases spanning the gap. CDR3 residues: CASRRLGYNEQFF. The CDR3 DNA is TGTGCCAGCAGGAGGTTGGGGTACAATGAGCAGTTCTTC.

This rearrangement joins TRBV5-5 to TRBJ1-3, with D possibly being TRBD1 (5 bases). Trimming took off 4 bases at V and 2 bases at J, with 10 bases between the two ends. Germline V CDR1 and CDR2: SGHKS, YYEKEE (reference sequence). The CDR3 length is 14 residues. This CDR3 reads CASSPRDAGNTIYF. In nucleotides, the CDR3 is TGTGCCAGCAGCCCTAGGGACGCTGGAAACACCATATATTTT.

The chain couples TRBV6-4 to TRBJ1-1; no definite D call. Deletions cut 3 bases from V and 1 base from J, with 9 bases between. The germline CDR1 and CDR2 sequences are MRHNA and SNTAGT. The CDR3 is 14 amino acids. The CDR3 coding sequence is TGTGCCAGCAGTGAATATGAAGGGAACACTGAAGCTTTCTTT. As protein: CASSEYEGNTEAFF.

The CDR3 DNA reads TGTGCCAAATCCTGTCGCGGTTCGGGGGACCGTGAGCAGTTCTTC. It specifies CAKSCRGSGDREQFF. The rearrangement uses TRBV21-1 and TRBJ2-1; the DNA was not used to check the table's D call, TRBD1. TRBV21-1 is assigned pseudogene status. The CDR3 spans 15 residues.

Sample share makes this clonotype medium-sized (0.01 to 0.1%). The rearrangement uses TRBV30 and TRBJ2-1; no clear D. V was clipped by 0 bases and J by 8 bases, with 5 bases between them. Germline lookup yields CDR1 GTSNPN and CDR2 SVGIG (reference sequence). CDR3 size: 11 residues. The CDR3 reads CAWSVRHEQFF. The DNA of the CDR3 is TGTGCCTGGAGTGTACGGCATGAGCAGTTCTTC.

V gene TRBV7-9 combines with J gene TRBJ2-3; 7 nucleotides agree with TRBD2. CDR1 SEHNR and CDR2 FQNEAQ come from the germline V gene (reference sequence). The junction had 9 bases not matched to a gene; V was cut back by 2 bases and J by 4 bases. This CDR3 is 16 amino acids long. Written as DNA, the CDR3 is TGTGCCAGCAGCTTAACGATCGGCGGGAGTGCAGATACGCAGTATTTT. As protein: CASSLTIGGSADTQYF.

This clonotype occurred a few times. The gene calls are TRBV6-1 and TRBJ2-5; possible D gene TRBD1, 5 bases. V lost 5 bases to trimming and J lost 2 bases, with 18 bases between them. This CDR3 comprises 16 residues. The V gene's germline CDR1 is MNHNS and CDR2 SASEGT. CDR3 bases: TGTGCCAGCAGTCCCCCACTCGGACACCTTCAAGAGACCCAGTACTTC. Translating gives CASSPPLGHLQETQYF.

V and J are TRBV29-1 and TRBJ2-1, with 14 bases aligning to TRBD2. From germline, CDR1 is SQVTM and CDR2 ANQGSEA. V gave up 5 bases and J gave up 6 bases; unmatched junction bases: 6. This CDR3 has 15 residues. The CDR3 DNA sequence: TGCAGCGTTCAACCGGGACTAGCGGGAGTCAATGAGCAGTTCTTC. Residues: CSVQPGLAGVNEQFF.

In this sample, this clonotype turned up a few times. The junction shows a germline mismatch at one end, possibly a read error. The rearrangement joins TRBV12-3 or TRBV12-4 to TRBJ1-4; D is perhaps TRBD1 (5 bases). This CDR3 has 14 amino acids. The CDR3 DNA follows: TGTGCCAGCAGTTCGCGCGGGGGGAATGGAAAACTGTTTTTT. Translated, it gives CASSSRGGNGKLFF.

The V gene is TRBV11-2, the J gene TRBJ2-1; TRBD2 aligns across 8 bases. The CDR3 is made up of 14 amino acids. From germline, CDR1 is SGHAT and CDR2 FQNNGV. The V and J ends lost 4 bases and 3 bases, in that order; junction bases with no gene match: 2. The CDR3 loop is CASSSSGSYNEQFF. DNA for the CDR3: TGTGCCAGCAGCTCGAGCGGGAGCTACAATGAGCAGTTCTTC.

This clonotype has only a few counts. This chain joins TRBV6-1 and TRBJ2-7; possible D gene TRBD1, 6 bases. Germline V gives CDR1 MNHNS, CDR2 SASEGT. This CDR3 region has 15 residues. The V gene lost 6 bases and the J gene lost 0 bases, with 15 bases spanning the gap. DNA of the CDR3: TGTGCCAGCAGGGACAGAAGTTCTATCTCCTACGAGCAGTACTTC. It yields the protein CASRDRSSISYEQYF.

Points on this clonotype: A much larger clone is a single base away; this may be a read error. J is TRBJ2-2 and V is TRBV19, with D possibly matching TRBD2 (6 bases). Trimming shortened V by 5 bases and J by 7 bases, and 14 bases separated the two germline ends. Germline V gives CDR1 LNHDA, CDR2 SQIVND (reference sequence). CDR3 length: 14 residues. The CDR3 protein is CASSSRELGGELFF. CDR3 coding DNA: TGTGCCAGTAGTTCCCGGGAGCTGGGCGGGGAGCTGTTTTTT.

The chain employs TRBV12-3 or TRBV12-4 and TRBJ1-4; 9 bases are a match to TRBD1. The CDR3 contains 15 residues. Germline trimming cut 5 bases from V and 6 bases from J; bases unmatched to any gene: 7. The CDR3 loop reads CASSPRQGEDEKLFF. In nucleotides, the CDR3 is TGTGCCAGCAGTCCGCGACAGGGGGAGGATGAAAAACTGTTTTTT.

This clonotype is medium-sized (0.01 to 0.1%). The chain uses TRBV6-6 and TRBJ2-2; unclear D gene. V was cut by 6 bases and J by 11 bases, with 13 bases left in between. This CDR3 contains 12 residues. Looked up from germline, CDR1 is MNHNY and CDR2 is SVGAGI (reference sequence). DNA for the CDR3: TGTGCCAGCAGCCTAAGCAACCGCGAGCTGTTTTTT. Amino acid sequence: CASSLSNRELFF.

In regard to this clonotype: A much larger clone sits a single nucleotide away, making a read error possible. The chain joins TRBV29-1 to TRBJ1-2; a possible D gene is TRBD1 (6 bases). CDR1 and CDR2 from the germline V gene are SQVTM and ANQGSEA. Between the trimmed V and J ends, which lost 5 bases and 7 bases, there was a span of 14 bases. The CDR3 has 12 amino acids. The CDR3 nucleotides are TGCAGCGTTCTGGACAGATCGCTTGGCTACACCTTC. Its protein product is CSVLDRSLGYTF.

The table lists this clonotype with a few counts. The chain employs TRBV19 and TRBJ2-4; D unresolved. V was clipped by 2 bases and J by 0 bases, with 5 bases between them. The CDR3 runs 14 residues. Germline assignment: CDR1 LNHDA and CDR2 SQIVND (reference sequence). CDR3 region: CASSIKLAKNIQYF. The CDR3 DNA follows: TGTGCCAGTAGTATAAAACTAGCCAAAAACATTCAGTACTTC.